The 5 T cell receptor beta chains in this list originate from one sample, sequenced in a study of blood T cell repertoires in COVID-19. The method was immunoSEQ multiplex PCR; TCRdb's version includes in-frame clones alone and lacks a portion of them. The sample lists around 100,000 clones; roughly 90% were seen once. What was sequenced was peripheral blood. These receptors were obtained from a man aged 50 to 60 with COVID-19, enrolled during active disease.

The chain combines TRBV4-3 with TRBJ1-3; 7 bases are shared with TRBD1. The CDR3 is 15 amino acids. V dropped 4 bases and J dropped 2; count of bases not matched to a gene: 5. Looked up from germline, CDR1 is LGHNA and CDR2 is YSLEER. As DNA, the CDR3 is TGCGCCAGCAGCCCAAAGACAGGGACTGGAAACACCATATATTTT. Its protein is CASSPKTGTGNTIYF.

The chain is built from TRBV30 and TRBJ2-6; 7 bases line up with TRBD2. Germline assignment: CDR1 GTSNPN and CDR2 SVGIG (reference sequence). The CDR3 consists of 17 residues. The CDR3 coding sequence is TGTGCTTGGTGCATCGGGGGGTTCTCCTCTGGGGCCAACGTCCTGACTTTC. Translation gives CAWCIGGFSSGANVLTF.

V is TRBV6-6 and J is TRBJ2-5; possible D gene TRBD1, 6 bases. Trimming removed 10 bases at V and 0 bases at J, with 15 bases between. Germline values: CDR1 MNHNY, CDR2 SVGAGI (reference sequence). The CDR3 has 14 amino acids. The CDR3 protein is CATCQRGYQETQYF. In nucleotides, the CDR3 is TGTGCCACCTGCCAGAGGGGGTACCAAGAGACCCAGTACTTC.

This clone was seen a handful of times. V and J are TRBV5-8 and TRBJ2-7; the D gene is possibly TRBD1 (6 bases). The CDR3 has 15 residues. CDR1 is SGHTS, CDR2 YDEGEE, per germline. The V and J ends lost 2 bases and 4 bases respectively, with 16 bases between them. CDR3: CASSLLGAQGYEQYF. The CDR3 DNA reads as TGTGCCAGCAGCTTATTGGGGGCTCAGGGTTACGAGCAGTACTTC.

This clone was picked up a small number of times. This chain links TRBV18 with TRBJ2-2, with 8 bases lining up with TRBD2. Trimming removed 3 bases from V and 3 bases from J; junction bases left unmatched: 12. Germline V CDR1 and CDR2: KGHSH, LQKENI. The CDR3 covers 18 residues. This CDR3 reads CASSPISERGRDTGELFF. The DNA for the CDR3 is TGTGCCAGCTCACCGATATCAGAGCGGGGGCGTGACACCGGGGAGCTGTTTTTT.